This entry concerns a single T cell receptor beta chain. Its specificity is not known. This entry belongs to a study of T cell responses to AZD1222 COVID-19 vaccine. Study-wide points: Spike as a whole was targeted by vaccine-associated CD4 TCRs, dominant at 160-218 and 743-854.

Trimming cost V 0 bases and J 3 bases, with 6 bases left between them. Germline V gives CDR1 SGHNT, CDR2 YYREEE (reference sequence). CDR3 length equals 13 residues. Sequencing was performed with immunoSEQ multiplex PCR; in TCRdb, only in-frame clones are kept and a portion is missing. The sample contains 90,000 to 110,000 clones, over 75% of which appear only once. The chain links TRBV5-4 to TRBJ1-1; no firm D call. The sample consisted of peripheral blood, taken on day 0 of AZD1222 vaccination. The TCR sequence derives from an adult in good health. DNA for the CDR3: TGTGCCAGCAGCTTGGTGGCGGACACTGAAGCTTTCTTT. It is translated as CASSLVADTEAFF.